The 28 T cell receptor beta chains below come from one sample, sequenced in a study of blood T cell repertoires in COVID-19. Sequencing was performed with immunoSEQ multiplex PCR; in TCRdb, only in-frame clones are kept and a portion is missing. This table holds roughly 150,000 clones, under 90% found once. The material sequenced was peripheral blood. The receptors here all came from a woman aged 80 or over with active or convalescent COVID-19.

The CDR3 here is CASSPGGGGLETQYF. In nucleotides, the CDR3 is TGCGCCAGCAGCCCAGGAGGGGGGGGCTTGGAGACCCAGTACTTC. The V and J genes are TRBV5-1 and TRBJ2-5; D might be TRBD2 (7 bases). The CDR3 is made up of 15 amino acids. Germline values: CDR1 SGHRS, CDR2 YFSETQ. V was clipped by 4 bases and J by 5 bases, with 18 bases between them.

This chain connects TRBV7-9 to TRBJ2-1; D call uncertain. This CDR3 region has 12 residues. The V end lost 2 bases, the J end lost 7 bases, and 6 bases lay between the germline ends. The germline V gene encodes CDR1 SEHNR and CDR2 FQNEAQ (reference sequence). Here the CDR3 reads CASSLTVNEQFF. CDR3 coding DNA: TGTGCCAGCAGCTTAACTGTGAATGAGCAGTTCTTC.

V and J are TRBV13 and TRBJ2-7, with D perhaps TRBD2 (6 bases). The CDR3 contains 12 residues. Germline assignment: CDR1 PRHDT and CDR2 FYEKMQ (reference sequence). The V and J ends lost 7 bases and 5 bases respectively, with 12 bases between them. CDR3 in DNA: TGTGCCAGCAAGCGGGTTGGAAACGAGCAGTACTTC. The encoded protein is CASKRVGNEQYF.

The chain joins TRBV4-2 to TRBJ1-1, with D maybe TRBD1 (6 bases). V lost 3 bases to trimming and J lost 9 bases, with 23 bases between them. The V gene's germline CDR1 is LGHNA and CDR2 YNFKEQ. The CDR3 has 16 residues. The CDR3 here is CASSQSASGAGWKAFF. The CDR3 coding sequence is TGTGCCAGCAGCCAGAGTGCCTCAGGGGCGGGTTGGAAAGCTTTCTTT.

This sequence joins TRBV4-2 and TRBJ1-3; D gene ambiguous. This CDR3 has 16 residues. Looked up from germline, CDR1 is LGHNA and CDR2 is YNFKEQ. V dropped 0 bases and J dropped 3 bases, with 12 bases sitting between them. The chain's CDR3 is CASSQDRGSGGNTIYF. As DNA, the CDR3 is TGTGCCAGCAGCCAAGATCGAGGGTCTGGTGGAAACACCATATATTTT.

The V gene is TRBV29-1, the J gene TRBJ2-7, with D possibly matching TRBD1 (6 bases). The CDR3 covers 15 residues. Trimming cost V 3 bases and J 2 bases, with 17 bases left between them. Germline V CDR1 and CDR2: SQVTM, ANQGSEA. In nucleotides, the CDR3 is TGCAGCGTTGATTTTGCAACAGGGCCTACCTACGAGCAGTACTTC. It specifies CSVDFATGPTYEQYF.

CDR3: CASSQQGGTGELFF. In DNA form, the CDR3 reads TGTGCCAGCAGTCAACAGGGCGGCACCGGGGAGCTGTTTTTT. This rearrangement joins TRBV6-5 to TRBJ2-2; D may be TRBD1 (6 bases). Looked up from germline, CDR1 is MNHEY and CDR2 is SVGAGI. The V gene lost 5 bases and the J gene lost 4 bases, with 11 bases spanning the gap. The CDR3 runs 14 residues.

This chain links TRBV2 with TRBJ2-7; TRBD2 agrees at 9 bases. CDR3 length equals 14 residues. Germline CDR1 and CDR2: SNHLY and FYNNEI. After removal of 7 bases from V and 7 bases from J, the junction contained 11 bases not matched to a gene. As DNA, the CDR3 is TGTGCCAGCATGTGGCGGGAGGGCCAATGGGAGCAGTACTTC. This encodes CASMWREGQWEQYF.

This chain connects TRBV11-3 to TRBJ2-2; 9 bases fit TRBD2. J lost 2 bases, V lost 3 bases, and 1 base had no gene match. Germline CDR1 and CDR2: SGHNT and YENEEA. The CDR3 is 15 amino acids. Here the CDR3 reads CASSLTSGNTGELFF. The CDR3 DNA reads as TGTGCCAGCAGCTTGACTAGCGGCAACACCGGGGAGCTGTTTTTT.

J is TRBJ1-2 and V is TRBV28; TRBD1 matches at 8 bases. V trimming: 0 bases; J trimming: 2 bases; junction bases outside the gene matches: 5. This CDR3 region has 16 residues. Germline-derived CDR1 and CDR2 are MDHEN and SYDVKM. The CDR3 DNA is TGTGCCAGCAGTTTATGGGGGGACAGGACCAACTATGGCTACACCTTC. Its protein product is CASSLWGDRTNYGYTF.

V gene TRBV10-1 combines with J gene TRBJ1-3; D call uncertain. The CDR3 has 14 residues. Germline V gene data show CDR1 as WNHNN and CDR2 as SYGVQD (reference sequence). V shed 6 bases and J shed 2 bases, with 11 bases lying between them. CDR3 in amino acids: CASSLGPTGNTIYF. As DNA, the CDR3 is TGCGCCAGCAGCTTGGGCCCCACTGGAAACACCATATATTTT.

In DNA form, the CDR3 reads TGTGCCAGCAGCCCTGGGCCCTATCGGACTAGCGGGAGCTATCTTTCCTACAATGAGCAGTTCTTC. Protein: CASSPGPYRTSGSYLSYNEQFF. This chain links TRBV21-1 with TRBJ2-1; the D segment call TRBD2 is taken from the table without a DNA check. TRBV21-1 is a recognized pseudogene. CDR3 length: 22 residues.

This clone was observed a single time. This chain links TRBV2 with TRBJ1-1, with TRBD1 matching over 7 bases. Germline CDR1 SNHLY, CDR2 FYNNEI. The CDR3 has 14 amino acids. V lost 6 bases, J lost 0 bases, and 4 bases stayed unmatched. The CDR3 reads CASSGGTVNTEAFF. CDR3 coding DNA: TGTGCCAGCAGCGGAGGGACAGTGAACACTGAAGCTTTCTTT.

The chain combines TRBV3-1 (or the pseudogene TRBV3-2) with TRBJ1-5; perhaps TRBD1 as D (6 bases). CDR1 is LGHDT, CDR2 YNNKEL, per germline (reference sequence). The CDR3 sequence is 15 residues long. V dropped 6 bases and J dropped 4 bases, with 16 bases sitting between them. Written as DNA, the CDR3 is TGTGCCAGCAGTCCCAGGGGAGAAGGGAATCAGCCCCAGCATTTT. This gives the protein CASSPRGEGNQPQHF.

V is TRBV19 and J is TRBJ2-7, with 10 bases identical to TRBD2. The CDR3 is made up of 16 amino acids. V shed 5 bases and J 0 bases; nucleotides not matched to a gene: 7. The germline CDR1 and CDR2 sequences are LNHDA and SQIVND (reference sequence). Here the CDR3 DNA reads TGTGCCAGTAGTCCACGGGGACTAGCGCCCTCCTACGAGCAGTACTTC. Its translation: CASSPRGLAPSYEQYF.

This clone came up a few times. This sequence joins TRBV9 and TRBJ2-3; a weak D match, TRBD1 (5 bases). Germline values: CDR1 SGDLS, CDR2 YYNGEE. Trimming pared 3 bases from V and 1 base from J, leaving 15 bases between. The CDR3 extends over 16 amino acids. CDR3 nucleotide sequence: TGTGCCAGCAGCGCCAGGGTGGGCCAGGGCACAGATACGCAGTATTTT. Translation gives CASSARVGQGTDTQYF.

The chain joins TRBV25-1 to TRBJ1-1; weak D call: TRBD1 (6 bases). Germline V lookup: CDR1 MGHDK, CDR2 SYGVNS. The V end was cut by 3 bases, the J end by 0 bases, with 11 bases between. CDR3 length equals 15 residues. Written as DNA, the CDR3 is TGTGCCAGCAGTGATTTTGGACAGATGAACACTGAAGCTTTCTTT. Its protein is CASSDFGQMNTEAFF.

The chain recombines TRBV6-5 with TRBJ2-1; 15 nucleotides align to TRBD2. The CDR3 extends over 14 amino acids. Unmatched junction bases numbered 3, after V lost 8 bases and J lost 7 bases. CDR1 and CDR2 (germline): MNHEY, SVGAGI. The CDR3 here is CASGLAGGRNEQFF. In DNA form, the CDR3 reads TGTGCCAGCGGACTAGCGGGAGGGAGGAATGAGCAGTTCTTC.

The chain uses TRBV5-4 and TRBJ2-7; 8 nucleotides agree with TRBD2. Losses at the gene ends were 2 bases for V and 0 bases for J; bases not matched to a gene: 4. This CDR3 spans 15 amino acids. From germline, CDR1 is SGHNT and CDR2 YYREEE (reference sequence). CDR3 nucleotide sequence: TGTGCCAGCAGCTTCGAACTAGCGGTCTCCTACGAGCAGTACTTC. It yields the protein CASSFELAVSYEQYF.

This clone was detected only a few times. The V and J genes are TRBV21-1 and TRBJ1-6; no check of the table's D call, TRBD1, against the DNA was made. TRBV21-1 is tagged as a pseudogene. The CDR3 loop spans 16 amino acids. CDR3 bases: TGTGCCAGCAGCAATAAAAGGACAGGGGCACGTTCACCCCTCCACTTT. It yields the protein CASSNKRTGARSPLHF.

This chain joins TRBV5-1 and TRBJ1-1; 8 bases are shared with TRBD1. Germline values: CDR1 SGHRS, CDR2 YFSETQ. Trimming removed 6 bases from V and 3 bases from J; junction bases left unmatched: 10. The CDR3 totals 15 residues. CDR3 amino acids: CASTRTGPEDTEAFF. The CDR3 bases are TGCGCCAGCACCAGGACAGGGCCGGAGGACACTGAAGCTTTCTTT.

V is TRBV21-1 and J is TRBJ1-1; TRBD1 is the table's D call and was not checked against the DNA. TRBV21-1 counts as a pseudogene. The CDR3 spans 13 residues. The chain's CDR3 is CASSKVRDSEAFF. DNA for the CDR3: TGTGCCAGCAGCAAAGTCAGGGATTCTGAAGCTTTCTTT.

This chain uses TRBV9 with TRBJ2-5, with D possibly being TRBD2 (6 bases). The V end was cut by 2 bases, the J end by 2 bases, with 10 bases between. Per the germline V gene, CDR1 is SGDLS and CDR2 is YYNGEE. The CDR3 is 14 amino acids. The CDR3 DNA follows: TGTGCCAGCAGCGTGGGAGGCAGGCAAGAGACCCAGTACTTC. It translates to CASSVGGRQETQYF.

The chain carries TRBV29-1 and TRBJ2-7; TRBD1 agrees at 7 bases. Germline loops: CDR1 SQVTM, CDR2 ANQGSEA. J lost 3 bases, V lost 4 bases, and 12 bases had no gene match. This CDR3 is built from 15 residues. This chain's CDR3 is CSVVPPFSGGYEQYF. CDR3 coding DNA: TGCAGCGTTGTTCCCCCCTTCTCAGGGGGCTACGAGCAGTACTTC.

The rearrangement links TRBV6-2 or TRBV6-3 to TRBJ2-7; 7 bases are shared with TRBD2. V lost 6 bases to trimming and J lost 0 bases; unmatched junction nucleotides: 2. This CDR3 has 13 amino acids. The germline gives CDR1 MNHEY, CDR2 SVGEGT. This chain's CDR3 is CASSWEGSYEQYF. CDR3 nucleotides: TGTGCCAGCAGCTGGGAGGGCTCCTACGAGCAGTACTTC.

This clone was detected once. This rearrangement joins TRBV7-2 to TRBJ1-1; 7 nucleotides line up with TRBD1. Germline trimming cut 4 bases from V and 11 bases from J; bases unmatched to any gene: 10. Germline loops: CDR1 SGHTA, CDR2 FQGNSA. The CDR3 consists of 13 residues. The chain's CDR3 is CASSSDRALRAFF. For the CDR3, the DNA is TGTGCCAGCAGCTCCGACAGGGCCCTGCGGGCTTTCTTT.

This clone turned up a few times. V is TRBV23-1 and J is TRBJ1-4; no definite D call. TRBV23-1 is assigned to the ORF class and has an uncertain function. The V end lost 6 bases, the J end lost 0 bases, and 14 bases lay between the germline ends. The CDR3 totals 16 residues. As DNA, the CDR3 is TGCGCCAGCAGCCCTACCCCCTCCGCAACTAATGAAAAACTGTTTTTT. Its protein product is CASSPTPSATNEKLFF.

The rearrangement uses TRBV6-5 and TRBJ2-5, with TRBD2 matching over 9 bases. V shed 6 bases and J 3 bases; nucleotides not matched to a gene: 5. This CDR3 is 14 amino acids long. Per the germline V gene, CDR1 is MNHEY and CDR2 is SVGAGI. Written as DNA, the CDR3 is TGTGCCAGCAGGCGGCGGGGGGGCGAAGAGACCCAGTACTTC. Translation: CASRRRGGEETQYF.